A single sample is the source of the 9 T cell receptor beta chains below, sequenced in a study of CD8 T cells in ankylosing spondylitis (dated by TCRdb to about 2017). No antigens are known for them. Summary of the overall study and its limitations: Blood from ankylosing spondylitis patients appeared to be characterized by a TCR beta motif made up of under 10 highly homologous amino acid variants.

The receptor library was made with 5' RACE. The sequencer was an Illumina HiSeq 2500. TCRdb applied fastp at Q25 and MiXCR to the public reads, then kept only in-frame beta chains. Rows are combined by CDR3 protein, so each entry shows the most common genes and DNA. This sample gives about 840,000 distinct CDR3 sequences in total; approximately 12% of them show up just once. Roughly 0.51% of the sample rests with the top ten. Specimen: blood, either unsorted or a sorted T cell fraction (not recorded which). These receptor sequences come from a male donor with ankylosing spondylitis.

In this sample, this clonotype turned up a few times. This sequence joins TRBV5-5 and TRBJ1-2, with unresolved D. Trimming left V 0 bases short and J 8 bases short, with 11 bases between. The germline CDR1 and CDR2 sequences are SGHKS and YYEKEE (reference sequence). The CDR3 spans 13 residues. In DNA, the CDR3 is TGTGCCAGCAGCTTGGAAAACAGCCGAGGCTACACCTTC. Protein: CASSLENSRGYTF.

This chain uses TRBV20-1 with TRBJ2-5; D may be TRBD1 (6 bases). In germline, CDR1 is DFQATT, CDR2 SNEGSKA (reference sequence). Trimming took off 4 bases at V and 3 bases at J, with 12 bases between the two ends. The CDR3 consists of 13 residues. CDR3 in DNA: TGCAGTGCTACTCAGGGACACAAAGAGACCCAGTACTTC. This sequence encodes CSATQGHKETQYF.

V gene TRBV15 combines with J gene TRBJ2-7, with 8 positions matching TRBD1. V was pared by 0 bases and J by 7 bases, with 11 bases of the junction left unmatched. The germline gives CDR1 LNHNV, CDR2 YYDKDF (reference sequence). This CDR3 has 16 amino acids. DNA of the CDR3: TGTGCCACCAGCAGAGATAGCGCAGGGGGCACGGGTGAGCAGTACTTC. Its protein is CATSRDSAGGTGEQYF.

The chain uses TRBV20-1 and TRBJ2-5; TRBD1 agrees at 8 bases. From germline, CDR1 is DFQATT and CDR2 SNEGSKA (reference sequence). This CDR3 region has 12 residues. Trimming removed 5 bases from V and 3 bases from J; junction bases left unmatched: 2. DNA of the CDR3: TGCAGTGCTTTACAGGGGGAAGAGACCCAGTACTTC. It yields the protein CSALQGEETQYF.

The chain employs TRBV18 and TRBJ1-1; no reliable D call. Germline CDR1 is KGHSH and CDR2 is LQKENI. CDR3 length: 15 amino acids. Trimming left V 3 bases short and J 1 base short, with 12 bases between. DNA of the CDR3: TGTGCCAGCTCACCGAAAGTCCTTCGGAACACTGAAGCTTTCTTT. It encodes CASSPKVLRNTEAFF.

This chain connects TRBV6-2 or TRBV6-3 to TRBJ2-4, with TRBD1 matching 8 bases. The CDR3 has 14 residues. CDR1 and CDR2 from the germline V gene are MNHEY and SVGEGT. V shed 6 bases and J 3 bases; nucleotides not matched to a gene: 4. The CDR3 coding sequence is TGTGCCAGCAGGGACAGGGTCGGCAAAAACATTCAGTACTTC. This encodes CASRDRVGKNIQYF.

This clonotype came up a few times. The chain combines TRBV30 with TRBJ1-1, with 7 bases aligning to TRBD1. The CDR3 length is 13 residues. Per the germline V gene, CDR1 is GTSNPN and CDR2 is SVGIG (reference sequence). The V and J ends lost 3 bases and 4 bases, in that order; junction bases with no gene match: 5. The CDR3 is CAWRTGLSTEAFF. The CDR3 nucleotides are TGTGCCTGGAGGACAGGGTTGAGCACTGAAGCTTTCTTT. The complete variable domain, with remaining parts taken from reference TRBV30 and TRBJ1-1, reads SQTIHQWPATLVQPVGSPLSLECTVEGTSNPNLYWYRQAAGRGLQLLFYSVGIGQISSEVPQNLSASRPQDRQFILSSKKLLLSDSGFYLCAWRTGLSTEAFFGQGTRLTVV.

This clonotype was observed at least ten times. The V gene is TRBV7-2, the J gene TRBJ2-7; D is undetermined. This CDR3 has 14 amino acids. V was shortened by 5 bases and J by 6 bases, with 17 bases between the two germline ends. Germline V gene data show CDR1 as SGHTA and CDR2 as FQGNSA. The CDR3 reads CASSVDRGWGEQYF. In DNA, the CDR3 is TGTGCCAGCAGCGTGGACCGAGGCTGGGGCGAGCAGTACTTC. Complete variable domain (other parts from reference TRBV7-2 and TRBJ2-7): GAGVSQSPSNKVTEKGKDVELRCDPISGHTALYWYRQSLGQGLEFLIYFQGNSAPDKSGLPSDRFSAERTGGSVSTLTIQRTQQEDSAVYLCASSVDRGWGEQYFGPGTRLTVT.

Only a few counts were recorded for this clonotype. The chain's CDR3 is CASSLSKTGELYGYTF. For the CDR3, the DNA is TGTGCCAGCAGTCTGAGCAAGACAGGGGAACTCTATGGCTACACCTTC. V gene TRBV27 combines with J gene TRBJ1-2, with 8 bases lining up with TRBD1. Trimming removed 5 bases from V and 4 bases from J; junction bases left unmatched: 12. In germline, CDR1 is MNHEY, CDR2 SMNVEV (reference sequence). The CDR3 is 16 amino acids.